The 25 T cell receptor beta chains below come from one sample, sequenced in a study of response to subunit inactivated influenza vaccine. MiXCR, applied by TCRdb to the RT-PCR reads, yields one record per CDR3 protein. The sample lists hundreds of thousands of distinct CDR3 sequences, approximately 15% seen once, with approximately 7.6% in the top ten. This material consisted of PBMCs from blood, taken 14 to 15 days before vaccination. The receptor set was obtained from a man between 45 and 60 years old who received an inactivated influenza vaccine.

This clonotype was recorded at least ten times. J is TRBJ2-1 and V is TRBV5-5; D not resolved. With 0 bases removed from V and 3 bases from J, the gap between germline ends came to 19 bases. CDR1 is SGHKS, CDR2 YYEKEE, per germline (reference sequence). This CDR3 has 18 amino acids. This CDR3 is CASSLDTDLTYNYNEQFF. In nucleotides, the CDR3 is TGTGCCAGCAGCTTGGATACGGATTTGACATACAACTACAATGAGCAGTTCTTC.

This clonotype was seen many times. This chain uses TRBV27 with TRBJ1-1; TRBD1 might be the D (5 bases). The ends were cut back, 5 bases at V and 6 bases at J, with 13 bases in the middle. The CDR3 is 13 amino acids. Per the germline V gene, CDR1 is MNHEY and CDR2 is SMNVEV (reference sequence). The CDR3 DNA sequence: TGTGCCAGCAGTCCCGGCAGGGCCGCTGAAGCTTTCTTT. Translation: CASSPGRAAEAFF.

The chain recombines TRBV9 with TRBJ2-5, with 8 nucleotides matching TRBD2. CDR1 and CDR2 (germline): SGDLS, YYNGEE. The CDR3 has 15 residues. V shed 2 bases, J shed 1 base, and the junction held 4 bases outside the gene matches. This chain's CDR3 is CASSVGGALQETQYF. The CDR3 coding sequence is TGTGCCAGCAGCGTCGGGGGGGCCCTCCAAGAGACCCAGTACTTC.

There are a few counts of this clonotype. CDR3 bases: TGTGCCTCCTCGGGCAGATACCTGAACACTGAAGCTTTCTTT. This gives the protein CASSGRYLNTEAFF. The rearrangement links TRBV27 to TRBJ1-1, with D unclear. Deletions cut 11 bases from V and 0 bases from J, with 16 bases between. The germline V gene encodes CDR1 MNHEY and CDR2 SMNVEV (reference sequence). The CDR3 extends over 14 amino acids.

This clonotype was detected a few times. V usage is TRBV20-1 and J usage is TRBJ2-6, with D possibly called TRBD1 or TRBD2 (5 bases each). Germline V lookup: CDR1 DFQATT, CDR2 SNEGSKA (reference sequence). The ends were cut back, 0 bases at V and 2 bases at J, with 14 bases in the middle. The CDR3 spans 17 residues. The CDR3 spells CSARETGAGTGANVLTF. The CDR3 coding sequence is TGCAGTGCTAGAGAAACCGGGGCAGGGACTGGGGCCAACGTCCTGACTTTC.

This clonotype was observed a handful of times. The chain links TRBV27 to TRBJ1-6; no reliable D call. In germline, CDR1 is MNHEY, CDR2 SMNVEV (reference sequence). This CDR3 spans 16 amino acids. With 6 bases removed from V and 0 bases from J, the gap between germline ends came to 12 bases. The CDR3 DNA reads TGTGCCAGCAGAAATGGAGCTAGCTCCTATAATTCACCCCTCCACTTT. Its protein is CASRNGASSYNSPLHF.

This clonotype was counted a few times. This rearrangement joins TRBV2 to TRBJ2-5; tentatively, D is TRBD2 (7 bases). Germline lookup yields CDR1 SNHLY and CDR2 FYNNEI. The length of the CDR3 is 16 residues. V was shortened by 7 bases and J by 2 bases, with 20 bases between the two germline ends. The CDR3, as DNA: TGTGCCAGCACGTGGGGGGGGCTAGCGGAACAAGAGACCCAGTACTTC. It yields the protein CASTWGGLAEQETQYF.

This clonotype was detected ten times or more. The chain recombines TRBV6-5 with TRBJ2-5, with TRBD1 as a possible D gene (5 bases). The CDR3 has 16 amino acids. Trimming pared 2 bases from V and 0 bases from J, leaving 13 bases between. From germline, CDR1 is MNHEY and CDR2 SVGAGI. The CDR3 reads CASSYHPTDNQETQYF. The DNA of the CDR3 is TGTGCCAGCAGTTACCACCCGACGGACAACCAAGAGACCCAGTACTTC.

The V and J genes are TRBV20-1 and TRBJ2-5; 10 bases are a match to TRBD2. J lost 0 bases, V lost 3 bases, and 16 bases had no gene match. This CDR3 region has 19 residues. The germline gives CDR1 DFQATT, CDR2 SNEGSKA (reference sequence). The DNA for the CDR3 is TGCAGTGCTAGCCCCCTGTCGAGCGGGAGGGCCGGTGACCAAGAGACCCAGTACTTC. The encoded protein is CSASPLSSGRAGDQETQYF.

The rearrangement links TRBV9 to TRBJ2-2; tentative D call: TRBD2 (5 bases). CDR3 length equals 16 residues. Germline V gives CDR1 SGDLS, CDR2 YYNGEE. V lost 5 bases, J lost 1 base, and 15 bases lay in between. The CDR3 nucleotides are TGTGCCAGCAGTGCCCAAGTCGGGATGAACACCGGGGAGCTGTTTTTT. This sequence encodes CASSAQVGMNTGELFF.

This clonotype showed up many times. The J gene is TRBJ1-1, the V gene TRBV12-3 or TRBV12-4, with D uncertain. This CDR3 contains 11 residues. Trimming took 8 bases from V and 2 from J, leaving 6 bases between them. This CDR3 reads CASGKNTEAFF. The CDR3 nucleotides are TGTGCCAGCGGTAAAAACACTGAAGCTTTCTTT.

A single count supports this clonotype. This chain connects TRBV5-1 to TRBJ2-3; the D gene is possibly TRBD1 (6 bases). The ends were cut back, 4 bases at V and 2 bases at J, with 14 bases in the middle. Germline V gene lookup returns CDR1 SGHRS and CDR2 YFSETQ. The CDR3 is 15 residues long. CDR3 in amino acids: CASSADRPNTDTQYF. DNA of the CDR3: TGCGCCAGCAGCGCGGACAGACCAAACACAGATACGCAGTATTTT.

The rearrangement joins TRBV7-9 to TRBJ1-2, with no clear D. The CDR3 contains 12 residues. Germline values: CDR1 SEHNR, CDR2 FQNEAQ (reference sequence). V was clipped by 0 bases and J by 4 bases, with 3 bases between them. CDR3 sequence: CASSLATYGYTF. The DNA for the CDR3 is TGTGCCAGCAGCTTAGCCACCTATGGCTACACCTTC.

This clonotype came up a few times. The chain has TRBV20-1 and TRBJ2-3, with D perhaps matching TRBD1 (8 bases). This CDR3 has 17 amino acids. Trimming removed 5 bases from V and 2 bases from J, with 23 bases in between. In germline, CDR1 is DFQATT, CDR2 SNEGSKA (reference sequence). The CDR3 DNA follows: TGCAGTGCTGACCCGAACAGGGGGGGGGCGTTCACAGATACGCAGTATTTT. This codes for CSADPNRGGAFTDTQYF.

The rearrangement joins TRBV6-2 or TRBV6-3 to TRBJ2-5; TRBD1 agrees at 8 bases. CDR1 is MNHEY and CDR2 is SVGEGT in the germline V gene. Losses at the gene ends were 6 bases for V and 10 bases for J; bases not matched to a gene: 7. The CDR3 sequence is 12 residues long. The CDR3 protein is CASSLGQGVQYF. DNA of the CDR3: TGTGCCAGCAGCCTCGGACAGGGCGTCCAGTACTTC.

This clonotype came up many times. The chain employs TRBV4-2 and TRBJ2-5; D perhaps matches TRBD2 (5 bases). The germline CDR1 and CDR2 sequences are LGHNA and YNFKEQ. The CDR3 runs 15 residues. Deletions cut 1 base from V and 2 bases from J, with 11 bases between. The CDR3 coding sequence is TGTGCCAGCAGCCAAGGAGGGCAGGCTCAAGAGACCCAGTACTTC. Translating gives CASSQGGQAQETQYF.

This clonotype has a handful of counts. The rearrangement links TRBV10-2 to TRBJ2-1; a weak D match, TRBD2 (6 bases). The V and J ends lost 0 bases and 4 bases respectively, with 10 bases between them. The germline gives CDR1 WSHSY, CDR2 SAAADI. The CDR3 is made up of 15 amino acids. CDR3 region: CASSESGGLYNEQFF. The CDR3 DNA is TGCGCCAGCAGTGAGTCGGGGGGACTTTACAATGAGCAGTTCTTC.

The CDR3 spells CASSSGTSGREQYF. Written as DNA, the CDR3 is TGTGCCAGCAGCTCGGGGACTAGCGGGAGGGAGCAGTACTTC. The chain has TRBV5-6 and TRBJ2-7; 15 nucleotides match TRBD2. J lost 7 bases, V lost 3 bases, and 2 bases had no gene match. The CDR3 has 14 residues. The germline V gene encodes CDR1 SGHDT and CDR2 YYEEEE.

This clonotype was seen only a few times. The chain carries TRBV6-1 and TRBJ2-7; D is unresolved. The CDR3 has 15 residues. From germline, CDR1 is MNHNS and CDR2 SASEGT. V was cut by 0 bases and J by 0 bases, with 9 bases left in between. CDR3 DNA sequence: TGTGCCAGCAGTGAAGCGCCTAGGAGCTCCTACGAGCAGTACTTC. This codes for CASSEAPRSSYEQYF.

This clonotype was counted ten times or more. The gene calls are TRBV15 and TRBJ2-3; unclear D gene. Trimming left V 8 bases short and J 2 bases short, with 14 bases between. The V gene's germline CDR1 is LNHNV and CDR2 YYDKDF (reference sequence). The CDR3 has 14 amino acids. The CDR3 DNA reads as TGTGCCACCGAAGACCGAGGCCACACAGATACGCAGTATTTT. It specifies CATEDRGHTDTQYF. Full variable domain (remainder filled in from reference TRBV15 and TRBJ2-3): DAMVIQNPRYQVTQFGKPVTLSCSQTLNHNVMYWYQQKSSQAPKLLFHYYDKDFNNEADTPDNFQSRRPNTSFCFLDIRSPGLGDTAMYLCATEDRGHTDTQYFGPGTRLTVL.

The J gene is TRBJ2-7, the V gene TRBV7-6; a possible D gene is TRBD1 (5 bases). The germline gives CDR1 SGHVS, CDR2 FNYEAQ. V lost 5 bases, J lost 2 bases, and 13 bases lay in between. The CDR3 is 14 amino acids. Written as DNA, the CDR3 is TGTGCCAGCAGCAGAGACAGCCGACCCTACGAGCAGTACTTC. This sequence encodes CASSRDSRPYEQYF.

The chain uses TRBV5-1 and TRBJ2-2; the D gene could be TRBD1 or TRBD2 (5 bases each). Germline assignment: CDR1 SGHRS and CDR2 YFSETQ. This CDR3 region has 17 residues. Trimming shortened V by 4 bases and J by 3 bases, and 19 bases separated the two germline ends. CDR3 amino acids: CASSLGRGQGDTGELFF. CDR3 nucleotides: TGCGCCAGCAGCCTGGGGCGTGGGCAGGGAGACACCGGGGAGCTGTTTTTT.

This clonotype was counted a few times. The CDR3 loop is CASNRFYTDTQYF. In nucleotides, the CDR3 is TGTGCCAGCAACAGATTCTACACAGATACGCAGTATTTT. The chain uses TRBV2 and TRBJ2-3; no reliable D call. Germline CDR1 is SNHLY and CDR2 is FYNNEI. Between the trimmed V and J ends, which lost 7 bases and 2 bases, there was a span of 10 bases. The CDR3 runs to 13 residues.

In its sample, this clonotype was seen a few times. The CDR3 DNA sequence: TGTGCCACCCTCGCCCGGGGAACCAACTATGGCTACACCTTC. Its protein is CATLARGTNYGYTF. The chain joins TRBV2 to TRBJ1-2; D gene uncertain. V was cut by 10 bases and J by 2 bases, with 17 bases left in between. The CDR3 is 14 residues long. Germline V gene data show CDR1 as SNHLY and CDR2 as FYNNEI.

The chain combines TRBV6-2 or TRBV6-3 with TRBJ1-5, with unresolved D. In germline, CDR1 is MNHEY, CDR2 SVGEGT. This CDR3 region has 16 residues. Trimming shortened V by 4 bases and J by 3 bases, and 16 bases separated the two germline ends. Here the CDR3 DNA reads TGTGCCAGCAGTTGGCTGCTCCTTACCCACAATCAGCCCCAGCATTTT. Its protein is CASSWLLLTHNQPQHF.